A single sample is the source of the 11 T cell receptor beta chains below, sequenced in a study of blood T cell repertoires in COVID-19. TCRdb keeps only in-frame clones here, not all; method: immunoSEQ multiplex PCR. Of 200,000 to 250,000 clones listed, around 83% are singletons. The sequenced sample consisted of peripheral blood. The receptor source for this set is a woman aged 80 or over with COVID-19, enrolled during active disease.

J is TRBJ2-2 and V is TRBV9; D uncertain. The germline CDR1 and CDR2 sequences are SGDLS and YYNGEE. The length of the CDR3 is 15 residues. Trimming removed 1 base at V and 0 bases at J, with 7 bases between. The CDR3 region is CASSVNYPNTGELFF. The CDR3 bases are TGTGCCAGCAGCGTAAACTACCCGAACACCGGGGAGCTGTTTTTT.

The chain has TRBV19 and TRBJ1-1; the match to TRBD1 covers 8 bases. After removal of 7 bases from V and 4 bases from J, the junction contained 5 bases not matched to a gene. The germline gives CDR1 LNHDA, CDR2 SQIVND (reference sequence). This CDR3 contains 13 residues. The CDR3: CASKNRGSTEAFF. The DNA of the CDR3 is TGTGCCAGTAAAAACAGGGGGAGCACTGAAGCTTTCTTT. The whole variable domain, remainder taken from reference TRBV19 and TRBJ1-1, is DGGITQSPKYLFRKEGQNVTLSCEQNLNHDAMYWYRQDPGQGLRLIYYSQIVNDFQKGDIAEGYSVSREKKESFPLTVTSAQKNPTAFYLCASKNRGSTEAFFGQGTRLTVV.

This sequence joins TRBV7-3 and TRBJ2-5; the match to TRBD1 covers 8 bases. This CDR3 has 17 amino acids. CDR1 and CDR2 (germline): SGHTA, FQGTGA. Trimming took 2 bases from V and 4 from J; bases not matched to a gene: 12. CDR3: CASSLDGARGLRETQYF. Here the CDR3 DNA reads TGTGCCAGCAGCTTAGATGGGGCCAGGGGGCTTCGAGAGACCCAGTACTTC.

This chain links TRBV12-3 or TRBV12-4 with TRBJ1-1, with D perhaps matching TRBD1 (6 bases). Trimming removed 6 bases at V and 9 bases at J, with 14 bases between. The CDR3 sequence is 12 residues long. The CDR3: CASSLGTQKAFF. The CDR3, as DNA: TGTGCCAGCAGCCTCGGGACACAAAAAGCTTTCTTT.

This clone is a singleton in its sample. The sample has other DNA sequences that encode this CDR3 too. As DNA, the CDR3 is TGCAGCGTTGGACAGGCCTACGAGCAGTACTTC. Translating gives CSVGQAYEQYF. This sequence joins TRBV29-1 and TRBJ2-7; D possibly corresponds to TRBD1 (6 bases). The length of the CDR3 is 11 residues. Germline V gene sequence: CDR1 SQVTM, CDR2 ANQGSEA. V lost 4 bases and J lost 2, with 6 bases in between.

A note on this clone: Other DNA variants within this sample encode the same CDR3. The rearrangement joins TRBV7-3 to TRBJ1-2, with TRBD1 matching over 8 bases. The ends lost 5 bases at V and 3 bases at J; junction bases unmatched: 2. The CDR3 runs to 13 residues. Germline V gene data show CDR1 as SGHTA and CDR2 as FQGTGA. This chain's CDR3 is CASSPGGDYGYTF. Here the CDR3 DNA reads TGTGCCAGCAGCCCAGGGGGCGACTATGGCTACACCTTC.

The CDR3 DNA reads as TGTGCCAGCAGCTTAGGGGGTATAGGACAAAAGAACACTGAAGCTTTCTTT. It encodes CASSLGGIGQKNTEAFF. The chain links TRBV11-3 to TRBJ1-1, with D possibly matching TRBD1 (5 bases). V was cut by 1 base and J by 1 base, with 16 bases left in between. The CDR3 sequence is 17 residues long. Germline CDR1 SGHNT, CDR2 YENEEA.

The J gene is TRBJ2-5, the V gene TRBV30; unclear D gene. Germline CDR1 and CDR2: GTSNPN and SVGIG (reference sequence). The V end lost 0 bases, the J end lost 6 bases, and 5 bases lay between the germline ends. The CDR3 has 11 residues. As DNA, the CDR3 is TGTGCCTGGAGTGTACTGAAGACCCAGTACTTC. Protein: CAWSVLKTQYF.

This CDR3 reads CASSLAGGYSNQPQHF. CDR3 DNA: TGCGCCAGCAGCTTGGCAGGGGGCTATAGCAATCAGCCCCAGCATTTT. The chain has TRBV5-1 and TRBJ1-5; 8 bases line up with TRBD1. The V gene end was trimmed by 0 bases and the J gene end by 0 bases; junction bases not matched to a gene: 2. CDR3 length equals 16 residues. Germline CDR1 reads SGHRS; CDR2 reads YFSETQ.

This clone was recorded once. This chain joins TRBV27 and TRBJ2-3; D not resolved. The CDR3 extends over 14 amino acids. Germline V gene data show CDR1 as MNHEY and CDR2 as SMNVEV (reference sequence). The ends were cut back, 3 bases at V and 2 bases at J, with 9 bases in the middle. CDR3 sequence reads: CASSFSEVTDTQYF. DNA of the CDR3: TGTGCCAGCAGTTTCTCCGAGGTCACAGATACGCAGTATTTT.

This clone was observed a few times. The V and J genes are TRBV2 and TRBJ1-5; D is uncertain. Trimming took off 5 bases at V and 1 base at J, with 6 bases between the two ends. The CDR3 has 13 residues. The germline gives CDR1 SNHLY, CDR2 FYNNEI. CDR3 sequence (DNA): TGTGCCAGCAGTCGGGGAAGCAATCAGCCCCAGCATTTT. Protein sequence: CASSRGSNQPQHF.